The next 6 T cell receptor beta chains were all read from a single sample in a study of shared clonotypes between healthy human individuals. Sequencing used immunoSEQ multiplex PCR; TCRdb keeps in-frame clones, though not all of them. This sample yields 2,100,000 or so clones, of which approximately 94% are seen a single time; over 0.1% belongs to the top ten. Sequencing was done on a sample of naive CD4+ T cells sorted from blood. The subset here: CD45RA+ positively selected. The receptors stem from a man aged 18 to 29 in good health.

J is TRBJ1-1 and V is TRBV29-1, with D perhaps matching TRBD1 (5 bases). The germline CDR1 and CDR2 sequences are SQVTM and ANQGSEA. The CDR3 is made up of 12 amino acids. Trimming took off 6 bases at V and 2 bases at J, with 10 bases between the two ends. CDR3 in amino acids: CSVNGGNTEAFF. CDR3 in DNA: TGCAGCGTAAACGGGGGAAACACTGAAGCTTTCTTT.

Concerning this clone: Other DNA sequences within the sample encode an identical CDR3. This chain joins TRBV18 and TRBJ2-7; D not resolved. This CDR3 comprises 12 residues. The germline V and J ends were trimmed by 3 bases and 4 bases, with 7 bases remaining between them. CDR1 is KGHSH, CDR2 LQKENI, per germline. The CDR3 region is CASSPSNYEQYF. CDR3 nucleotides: TGTGCCAGCTCACCCTCCAATTACGAGCAGTACTTC.

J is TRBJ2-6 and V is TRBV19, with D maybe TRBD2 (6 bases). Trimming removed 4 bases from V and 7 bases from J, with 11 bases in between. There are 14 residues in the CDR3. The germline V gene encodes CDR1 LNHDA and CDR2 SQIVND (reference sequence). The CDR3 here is CASSSPGVANVLTF. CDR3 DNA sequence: TGTGCCAGTAGTAGCCCGGGGGTCGCCAACGTCCTGACTTTC.

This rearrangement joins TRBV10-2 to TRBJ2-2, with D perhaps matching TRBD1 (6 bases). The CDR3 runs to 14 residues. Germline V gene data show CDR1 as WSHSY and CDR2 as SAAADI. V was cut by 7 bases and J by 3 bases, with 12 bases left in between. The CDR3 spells CASTGNRDTGELFF. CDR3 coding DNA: TGCGCCAGCACCGGTAACAGGGACACCGGGGAGCTGTTTTTT.

The CDR3 bases are TGTGCCAGCAGCTTTAGCCTCTCGATCAATGAGCAGTTCTTC. It specifies CASSFSLSINEQFF. The chain joins TRBV11-2 to TRBJ2-1; D call uncertain. Per germline, CDR1 SGHAT and CDR2 FQNNGV. The V and J ends lost 3 bases and 6 bases respectively, with 12 bases between them. The CDR3 extends over 14 amino acids.

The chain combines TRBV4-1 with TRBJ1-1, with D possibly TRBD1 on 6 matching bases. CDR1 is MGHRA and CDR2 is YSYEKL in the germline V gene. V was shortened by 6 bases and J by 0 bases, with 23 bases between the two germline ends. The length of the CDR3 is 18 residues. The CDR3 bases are TGCGCCAGCAGTGATTCAGTGGGGGGGCCTGAATTGAACACTGAAGCTTTCTTT. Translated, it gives CASSDSVGGPELNTEAFF.